Listed below are T cell receptor beta chains from one sample, sequenced in a study of blood T cells in healthy people across ages. TCRdb re-derived calls from the 5' RACE reads in MiXCR, one entry per CDR3 protein. The table lists some 710,000 distinct CDR3 sequences, 35% to 50% of them singletons. Sequences were obtained from blood. Every receptor here comes from an elderly man in good health. Both conserved end residues are part of each CDR3. D genes are given only for firm matches. Size values are once, few and many counts, or a class for expanded clones, and some rows have none.

clone_size j_call d_call v_call cdr3_nt cdr3_aa
NA TRBJ2-3 NA TRBV11-3 TGTGCCAGCAGCATCGGGGTAGGGGGAGTAGATACGCAGTATTTT CASSIGVGGVDTQYF
NA TRBJ2-5 TRBD1 TRBV7-2 TGTGCCAGCAGCACAAAACGGGACAGGTCGGAGACCCAGTACTTC CASSTKRDRSETQYF
NA TRBJ2-5 NA TRBV5-1 TGCGCCAGCAGCTTGGGACGCGGAGCGAAGGAGGGCAAAGAGACCCAGTACTTC CASSLGRGAKEGKETQYF
NA TRBJ2-1 TRBD2 TRBV7-2 TGTGCCAGCAGCTTGGCTAGCGGGAGTCATGAGCAGTTCTTC CASSLASGSHEQFF
many TRBJ2-1 NA TRBV29-1 TGCAGAGTTCTAGCGTCTTACAATGAGCAGTTCTTC CRVLASYNEQFF
NA TRBJ2-3 NA TRBV20-1 TGCAGTGCTAGACGGGACCTAGTGGGATCCGGAGATACGCAGTATTTT CSARRDLVGSGDTQYF
NA TRBJ2-7 TRBD2 TRBV5-1 TGCGCCAGCAGCTTATCTCAAGCGGGAGGGGTCTACGAGCAGTACTTC CASSLSQAGGVYEQYF
NA TRBJ2-2 NA TRBV4-3 TGCGCCAGCAGCCAAGATTACGCAACAAACACCGGGGAGCTGTTTTTT CASSQDYATNTGELFF
few TRBJ2-1 NA TRBV27 TGTGCCAGCACGGGTACCACACGGGCCGAGACTCACAATGAGCAGTTCTTC CASTGTTRAETHNEQFF
few TRBJ1-5 NA TRBV6-6 TGTGCCAGCAGTTACGCGCCGAGTGGGCCCCAGCATTTT CASSYAPSGPQHF
few TRBJ2-7 NA TRBV27 TGTGCCAGCAGTCCGAGCAGGGGGGGGTACGAGCAGTACTTC CASSPSRGGYEQYF
NA TRBJ1-1 NA TRBV7-3 TGTGCCAGCAGCTTAATGGGACCTTCCACTGAAGCTTTCTTT CASSLMGPSTEAFF
few TRBJ2-7 NA TRBV20-1 TGCAGTGCAAGACAGTACCCCTACGAGCAGTACTTC CSARQYPYEQYF
NA TRBJ2-7 TRBD1 TRBV28 TGTGCCAGCAGTCTTACAGGGGCTGTAAGAAACGAGCAGTACTTC CASSLTGAVRNEQYF
NA TRBJ2-7 TRBD2 TRBV5-6 TGTGCCAGCAGCCCGGGACTAGCGGGAGAACACGAGCAGTACTTC CASSPGLAGEHEQYF
NA TRBJ2-2 NA TRBV5-1 TGCGCCAGCAGCCGGGAGTTAGCCACCGGGGAGCTGTTTTTT CASSRELATGELFF
NA TRBJ2-7 TRBD1 TRBV12-3/TRBV12-4 TGTGCCAGCAACAGGGACAGGCAGGACGAGCAGTACTTC CASNRDRQDEQYF
NA TRBJ1-3 NA TRBV20-1 TGCGGTGCTAGAGATCTCTCTGGAAACACCATATATTTT CGARDLSGNTIYF
many TRBJ2-3 NA TRBV28 TGTGCCAGCAGTTCCACCTATGGTTTGCGCACAGATACGCAGTATTTT CASSSTYGLRTDTQYF
NA TRBJ2-3 NA TRBV24-1 TGTGCCACCAGTAGGGGCGGGGGCGGAAGCACAGATACGCAGTATTTT CATSRGGGGSTDTQYF
NA TRBJ2-7 NA TRBV7-6 TGTGCCAGCAGCTTAGCGCCTCAGGGTATCTACGAGCAGTACTTC CASSLAPQGIYEQYF
many TRBJ2-1 TRBD1 TRBV18 TGTGCCAGCTCCCCGGGACAGGGCGGGAATGAGCAGTTCTTC CASSPGQGGNEQFF
NA TRBJ2-1 TRBD1 TRBV7-9 TGTGCCAGCAGCGAGGGACAGACGATCTACAATGAGCAGTTCTTC CASSEGQTIYNEQFF
NA TRBJ2-6 NA TRBV6-1 TGTGCCAGCAGTCCTGATTTCTCTGGGGCCAACGTCCTGACTTTC CASSPDFSGANVLTF
NA TRBJ2-3 NA TRBV12-3/TRBV12-4 TGTGCCAGCACCCCGAGAGGGATGAAATCAGATACGCAGTATTTT CASTPRGMKSDTQYF
NA TRBJ2-5 NA TRBV7-2 TGTGCCAGCAGCTTACGTCCGTCCGCCGAGACCCAGTACTTC CASSLRPSAETQYF
many TRBJ1-6 TRBD1 TRBV20-1 TGCAGTGCTAGATCCGACAGGGACTCCTATAATTCACCCCTCCACTTT CSARSDRDSYNSPLHF
NA TRBJ1-2 TRBD1 TRBV20-1 TGCAGTGCAGCGACAGGGAGGAACTATGGCTACACCTTC CSAATGRNYGYTF
NA TRBJ1-1 TRBD1 TRBV5-1 TGCGCCAGCAGTGTGGGACAGGGGATCTCTGAAGCTTTCTTT CASSVGQGISEAFF
NA TRBJ2-1 TRBD1 TRBV6-5 TGTGCCAGCAGCAGGACAGGGGTCAATGAGCAGTTCTTC CASSRTGVNEQFF
NA TRBJ2-5 NA TRBV12-3/TRBV12-4 TGTGCCAGCAGTTTCTGGGAGTTCCAAGAGACCCAGTACTTC CASSFWEFQETQYF
NA TRBJ2-4 NA TRBV7-2 TGTGCCAGCAGACTCGGAGGCGACAAAAACATTCAGTACTTC CASRLGGDKNIQYF
NA TRBJ1-4 NA TRBV4-3 TGCGCCAGCAGCCAAGGAACAACTAGTGAAAAACTGTTTTTT CASSQGTTSEKLFF
NA TRBJ2-3 TRBD1 TRBV20-1 TGCAGTGCGTATCCGGGACAGGGGTTCACAGATACGCAGTATTTT CSAYPGQGFTDTQYF
once TRBJ2-7 NA TRBV9 TGTGCCAGCAGCGTACTCCAACGCCGACAGGGAGGCTACGAGCAGTACTTC CASSVLQRRQGGYEQYF
NA TRBJ2-1 NA TRBV4-2 TGTGCCAGCAGCCTCGCCCTCGAGAGGAACAATGAGCAGTTCTTC CASSLALERNNEQFF
NA TRBJ2-4 TRBD1 TRBV27 TGTGCCAGCAGTCCTCAGACAGGGGTGGCGCATAGATTCACAGATACGCAGTACTTC CASSPQTGVAHRFTDTQYF
few TRBJ1-1 TRBD1 TRBV5-1 TGCGCCAGCAGCTTCTCCGGGACAGGGACCACTGAAGCTTTCTTT CASSFSGTGTTEAFF
NA TRBJ2-7 NA TRBV28 TGTGCCAGCACTTTCCCAGGGACGAGCTACGAGCAGTACTTC CASTFPGTSYEQYF
many TRBJ2-3 TRBD2 TRBV27 TGTGCCAGCAGTTTACTTTCTAGCGGGAGCACAGATACGCAGTATTTT CASSLLSSGSTDTQYF
NA TRBJ2-1 NA TRBV4-2 TGTGCCAGCAGCCAATCCACAGGGTCGAGTTCCTACAATGAGCAGTTCTTC CASSQSTGSSSYNEQFF
NA TRBJ2-3 NA TRBV4-1 TGCGCCAGCAGCCAAGAGTCGGCCAAGAGGTATTTT CASSQESAKRYF
NA TRBJ1-6 NA TRBV7-8 TGTGCCAGCAGCCCGTTGGGAGTGGCTTCACCCCTCCACTTT CASSPLGVASPLHF
NA TRBJ2-5 TRBD1 TRBV5-1 TGCGCCAGCAGGGGACAGGCAGAGACCCAGTACTTC CASRGQAETQYF
many TRBJ2-3 NA TRBV12-3/TRBV12-4 TGTGCCAGCAGTCCCAGGATTCTCACAGATACGCAGTATTTT CASSPRILTDTQYF
NA TRBJ2-3 TRBD2 TRBV5-1 TGCGCCAGCAGTCCGGGGAGGGCAGATACGCAGTATTTT CASSPGRADTQYF
NA TRBJ1-1 TRBD1 TRBV29-1 TGCAGCGTTGCTTGGGACAGGAGACCTGGGGGAGCTTTCTTT CSVAWDRRPGGAFF
many TRBJ2-1 NA TRBV13 TGTGCCAGCAGCTCCCGTGGTGAGCAGTTCTTC CASSSRGEQFF
NA TRBJ1-6 NA TRBV15 TGTGCCACCAACGCCATGGGATCGAATAATTCACCCCTCCACTTT CATNAMGSNNSPLHF
many TRBJ2-7 NA TRBV27 TGTGCCAGCAGTTCAACAGCGGCCGGCGAGCAGTACTTC CASSSTAAGEQYF
few TRBJ2-1 NA TRBV13 TGTGCCAGCAGGAAGGGATTCGGTAATGAGCAGTTCTTC CASRKGFGNEQFF
many TRBJ2-1 NA TRBV7-2 TGTGCCAGCAGGATCGTCGGGGATGAGCAGTTCTTC CASRIVGDEQFF
NA TRBJ2-1 NA TRBV11-3 TGTGCCAGCAGCTTCCGCGCGGGATACAATGAGCAGTTCTTC CASSFRAGYNEQFF
few TRBJ2-4 NA TRBV6-5 TGTGCCAGCAGTATAGGCATCGCACAGTACTTC CASSIGIAQYF
few TRBJ2-5 NA TRBV6-1 TGTGCCAGCAGTGAAGGAAGTCAAGAGACCCAGTACTTC CASSEGSQETQYF